These 12 T cell receptor beta chains came from one sample sequenced in a study of T-cell reconstitution after alpha-beta-depleted transplantation in children. Preparing the TCRbeta library involved the use of unique molecular identifiers. TCRdb processed the PCR reads anew with MiXCR; each CDR3 protein has one entry. The table lists hundreds of thousands of distinct CDR3 sequences, approximately 17% of them singletons. This material consisted of PBMCs, mostly from graft donor cells, taken 360 days after TCRalphabeta/CD19-depleted stem cell transplant. The receptors derive from a male patient between 2 and 10 years old who had a stem cell transplant for acute lymphoblastic leukemia, so the T cells may come from the graft donor.

This clonotype showed up just a few times. This chain connects TRBV7-6 to TRBJ2-3; no reliable D call. The CDR3 is 13 amino acids. Germline CDR1 SGHVS, CDR2 FNYEAQ. The V gene lost 5 bases and the J gene lost 6 bases, with 12 bases spanning the gap. CDR3 bases: TGTGCCAGCAGCCCCGTGTTTGACGATACGCAGTATTTT. Amino acid sequence: CASSPVFDDTQYF.

This clonotype turned up a few times. This chain uses TRBV3-1 with TRBJ2-7; the D is unclear. Germline V gene sequence: CDR1 LGHDT, CDR2 YNNKEL (reference sequence). CDR3 size: 12 residues. The ends were cut back, 0 bases at V and 5 bases at J, with 5 bases in the middle. CDR3 nucleotides: TGTGCCAGCAGCCAAGATTTTAACGAGCAGTACTTC. Translated: CASSQDFNEQYF.

The J gene is TRBJ2-5, the V gene TRBV10-3; D gene unclear. Trimming left V 0 bases short and J 1 base short, with 0 bases between. CDR1 and CDR2 from the germline V gene are ENHRY and SYGVKD. The length of the CDR3 is 12 residues. The CDR3 protein is CAISESQETQYF. The CDR3 DNA reads TGTGCCATCAGTGAGTCCCAAGAGACCCAGTACTTC.

This clonotype has only a few counts. The V and J genes are TRBV10-3 and TRBJ2-5, with 8 nucleotides matching TRBD2. Germline V gene lookup returns CDR1 ENHRY and CDR2 SYGVKD. This CDR3 region has 13 residues. After removal of 6 bases from V and 1 base from J, the junction contained 1 base not matched to a gene. This CDR3 is CAIRAGAQETQYF. DNA of the CDR3: TGTGCCATCAGAGCGGGGGCCCAAGAGACCCAGTACTTC.

The J gene is TRBJ1-1, the V gene TRBV13; TRBD1 aligns across 11 bases. Germline assignment: CDR1 PRHDT and CDR2 FYEKMQ (reference sequence). This CDR3 contains 15 residues. Unmatched junction bases numbered 5, after V lost 4 bases and J lost 4 bases. The CDR3 coding sequence is TGTGCCAGCAGCTCACACGGGACAGGGGGCACTGAAGCTTTCTTT. Amino acid sequence: CASSSHGTGGTEAFF.

This clonotype appeared a few times. The chain recombines TRBV6-5 with TRBJ2-1; 10 bases are a match to TRBD2. The CDR3 spans 16 residues. CDR1 and CDR2 (germline): MNHEY, SVGAGI. V gave up 4 bases and J gave up 8 bases; unmatched junction bases: 11. The DNA for the CDR3 is TGTGCCAGCAGTTTGCGAAGCGGGGGGGCTGTCTATGAGCAGTTCTTC. It encodes CASSLRSGGAVYEQFF.

The gene calls are TRBV7-9 and TRBJ2-4, with a tentative D call TRBD1 (5 bases). Trimming removed 4 bases at V and 1 base at J, with 14 bases between. The CDR3 sequence is 16 residues long. From germline, CDR1 is SEHNR and CDR2 FQNEAQ (reference sequence). CDR3 residues: CASSSRQTGAKNIQYF. In DNA, the CDR3 is TGTGCCAGCAGCTCCCGACAGACCGGGGCCAAAAACATTCAGTACTTC.

The genes are TRBV28 and TRBJ2-2, with D possibly matching TRBD1 (6 bases). Germline assignment: CDR1 MDHEN and CDR2 SYDVKM. The CDR3 contains 16 residues. V gave up 5 bases and J gave up 4 bases, with 17 bases separating them. In nucleotides, the CDR3 is TGTGCCAGCAGTCACCGCTCAGGGGTTTCCACCGGGGAGCTGTTTTTT. Protein product: CASSHRSGVSTGELFF.

The V and J genes are TRBV19 and TRBJ2-7; 8 bases agree with TRBD2. J lost 5 bases, V lost 3 bases, and 9 bases had no gene match. This CDR3 contains 15 residues. Germline V lookup: CDR1 LNHDA, CDR2 SQIVND (reference sequence). CDR3 amino acids: CASSIPSGSIHEQYF. In DNA form, the CDR3 reads TGTGCCAGTAGTATCCCCAGCGGGAGTATCCACGAGCAGTACTTC.

This clonotype was observed a handful of times. The chain employs TRBV5-1 and TRBJ1-6, with 9 bases identical to TRBD1. The junction had 1 base not matched to a gene; V was cut back by 0 bases and J by 6 bases. Germline V gives CDR1 SGHRS, CDR2 YFSETQ. CDR3 size: 15 residues. CDR3 coding DNA: TGCGCCAGCAGCTTGGCGGACAGGGGTAATTCACCCCTCCACTTT. Translated, it gives CASSLADRGNSPLHF.

There are many counts of this clonotype. The chain employs TRBV12-3 or TRBV12-4 and TRBJ2-7; 7 bases are shared with TRBD1. The CDR3 extends over 14 amino acids. Trimming took 2 bases from V and 4 from J; bases not matched to a gene: 5. CDR3 sequence: CASSLFEGAYEQYF. The CDR3 nucleotides are TGTGCCAGCAGTTTATTCGAGGGGGCGTACGAGCAGTACTTC.

This clonotype has ten or more counts. The chain is built from TRBV15 and TRBJ1-6, with a possible D match to TRBD1 (5 bases). Trimming left V 5 bases short and J 3 bases short, with 8 bases between. Germline-derived CDR1 and CDR2 are LNHNV and YYDKDF (reference sequence). The CDR3 has 14 residues. The CDR3 spells CATSLGGYNSPLHF. The DNA of the CDR3 is TGTGCCACCAGCCTGGGGGGCTATAATTCACCCCTCCACTTT.